This T cell receptor (beta chain) stems from a study of response to subunit inactivated influenza vaccine. Points from the study as a whole: The authors proposed limited new T cell recruitment per seasonal influenza vaccination.

For this clonotype: Its antigen remains unknown.

TCRdb re-analysed the RT-PCR reads in MiXCR, keeping a single row per CDR3 protein. Of about 570,000 distinct CDR3 sequences listed, 12% are singletons. Germline V gives CDR1 SGHNT, CDR2 YYREEE (reference sequence). This CDR3 has 16 amino acids. Unmatched junction bases numbered 8, after V lost 0 bases and J lost 6 bases. This specimen consisted of PBMCs from blood, obtained on the day of vaccination. The chain recombines TRBV5-4 with TRBJ2-1; 8 nucleotides line up with TRBD2. The clonotype comes from a man aged 45 to 65 who received an inactivated influenza vaccine. CDR3 protein: CASSLGREAISNEQFF. The CDR3 coding sequence is TGTGCCAGCAGCTTGGGGCGGGAGGCTATCTCCAATGAGCAGTTCTTC.